The 10 T cell receptor beta chains below come from one sample, sequenced in a study of T-cell reconstitution after alpha-beta-depleted transplantation in children. Unique molecular identifiers were built into the TCRbeta library. TCRdb re-called the PCR reads with MiXCR, one entry per CDR3 protein. The sample holds about 200,000 distinct CDR3 sequences, roughly 7% seen once. The specimen was PBMCs, collected before TCRalphabeta/CD19-depleted stem cell transplant. The receptor source for this set is a boy aged 2 to 10 with acute lymphoblastic leukemia, due to receive a stem cell transplant.

The chain has TRBV30 and TRBJ2-1; TRBD2 agrees at 9 bases. This CDR3 contains 14 residues. Trimming cost V 3 bases and J 7 bases; bases outside gene matches: 7. CDR1 and CDR2 (germline): GTSNPN, SVGIG (reference sequence). The CDR3 region has the DNA TGTGCCTGGAGGAACAGCGGGGGGCCGAATGAGCAGTTCTTC. It encodes CAWRNSGGPNEQFF.

This clonotype has only a few counts. The J gene is TRBJ2-6, the V gene TRBV4-2; either TRBD1 or TRBD2 may supply D (5 bases each). The CDR3 consists of 17 residues. Germline V lookup: CDR1 LGHNA, CDR2 YNFKEQ. Trimming stripped 6 bases from V and 0 bases from J, with 15 bases between. In DNA, the CDR3 is TGTGCCAGCAGGGGTGCGACGGGGCCCTCTGGGGCCAACGTCCTGACTTTC. It translates to CASRGATGPSGANVLTF.

Many counts were recorded for this clonotype. This chain links TRBV6-1 with TRBJ2-1, with 9 nucleotides matching TRBD2. The CDR3 contains 14 residues. Germline V gives CDR1 MNHNS, CDR2 SASEGT. J was trimmed by 9 bases and V by 6 bases; bases with no gene match: 9. The CDR3 DNA reads as TGTGCCAGCAGCACACCGGGACTAGCCCCTGAGCAGTTCTTC. Residues: CASSTPGLAPEQFF.

Only a few counts were recorded for this clonotype. The V gene is TRBV12-3 or TRBV12-4, the J gene TRBJ1-4; TRBD1 is a possible D gene (6 bases). V shed 8 bases and J shed 6 bases, with 22 bases lying between them. This CDR3 is 16 amino acids long. The CDR3 DNA follows: TGTGCCAGCTCCCAAGGGTGGACAGAGGAAGATGAAAAACTGTTTTTT. Its translation: CASSQGWTEEDEKLFF.

This clonotype has a handful of counts. The chain uses TRBV10-2 and TRBJ2-7; D possibly corresponds to TRBD1 (5 bases). Trimming cost V 7 bases and J 4 bases, with 14 bases left between them. Germline V gives CDR1 WSHSY, CDR2 SAAADI. There are 13 residues in the CDR3. CDR3 sequence (DNA): TGCGCCAGCATAAATGGACACCTTTACGAGCAGTACTTC. Amino acid sequence: CASINGHLYEQYF.

This clonotype was recorded at least ten times. V is TRBV5-1 and J is TRBJ1-3, with D possibly being TRBD1 (5 bases). The V gene's germline CDR1 is SGHRS and CDR2 YFSETQ. Trimming shortened V by 3 bases and J by 0 bases, and 10 bases separated the two germline ends. The CDR3 covers 15 residues. CDR3 nucleotide sequence: TGCGCCAGCAGCTCAACAGGATTCTCTGGAAACACCATATATTTT. Translated, it gives CASSSTGFSGNTIYF.

CDR3 protein: CASSPSGTGGNYEQYF. As DNA, the CDR3 is TGCGCCAGCAGCCCCTCCGGGACAGGGGGGAATTACGAGCAGTACTTC. The gene calls are TRBV4-3 and TRBJ2-7; 11 nucleotides align to TRBD1. Trimming cost V 4 bases and J 4 bases; bases outside gene matches: 9. Germline CDR1 and CDR2: LGHNA and YSLEER. The CDR3 sequence is 16 residues long.

This clonotype was detected many times. The gene calls are TRBV6-2 or TRBV6-3 and TRBJ2-1; D possibly matches TRBD1 or TRBD2 (5 bases each). V gave up 5 bases and J gave up 5 bases, with 10 bases separating them. Germline V gene data show CDR1 as MNHEY and CDR2 as SVGEGT. The CDR3 is 13 amino acids. CDR3 coding DNA: TGTGCCAGCAGTCGGGACGTTCACAATGAGCAGTTCTTC. Its translation: CASSRDVHNEQFF.

This clonotype was seen repeatedly, ten times or more. The chain carries TRBV7-8 and TRBJ2-7; 8 nucleotides agree with TRBD1. Germline CDR1 reads SGHVS; CDR2 reads FQNEAQ. The CDR3 sequence is 14 residues long. The J segment lost 3 bases and the V segment lost 2 bases, leaving 3 bases of the junction unmatched. In nucleotides, the CDR3 is TGTGCCAGCAGCTTACAGGGGGCCCTCTACGAGCAGTACTTC. This gives the protein CASSLQGALYEQYF.

This clonotype came up a few times. The genes are TRBV27 and TRBJ1-5; 10 bases line up with TRBD1. The ends lost 3 bases at V and 6 bases at J; junction bases unmatched: 5. The CDR3 spans 15 residues. The germline V gene has CDR1 MNHEY and CDR2 SMNVEV (reference sequence). CDR3 nucleotides: TGTGCCAGCAGTTTGTTGGGACAGGGGATTCAGCCCCAGCATTTT. As protein: CASSLLGQGIQPQHF.